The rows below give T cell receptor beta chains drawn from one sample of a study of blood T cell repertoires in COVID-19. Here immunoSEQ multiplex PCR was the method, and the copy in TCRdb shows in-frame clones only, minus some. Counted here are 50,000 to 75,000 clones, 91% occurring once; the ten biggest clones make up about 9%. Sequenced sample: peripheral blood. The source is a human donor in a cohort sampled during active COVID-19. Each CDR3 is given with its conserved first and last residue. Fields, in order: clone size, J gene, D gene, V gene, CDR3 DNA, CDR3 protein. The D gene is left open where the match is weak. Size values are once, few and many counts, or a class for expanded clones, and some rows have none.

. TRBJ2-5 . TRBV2 TGTGCCAGCAGTGTCGGGGGGCGTTGGTCCCAGTACTTC CASSVGGRWSQYF
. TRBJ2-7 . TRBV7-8 TGTGCCAGCAGCTTCGGAAACGGGGACGAGCAGTACTTC CASSFGNGDEQYF
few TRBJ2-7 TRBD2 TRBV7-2 TGTGCCAGCAGCTTAGCCGGGGGACTAGCGACCTACGAGCAGTACTTC CASSLAGGLATYEQYF
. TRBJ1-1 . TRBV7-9 TGTGCCAGCAGCTTAGCGTTCAGGGTATCCACTGAAGCTTTCTTT CASSLAFRVSTEAFF
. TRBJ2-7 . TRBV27 TGTGCCAGCAGTTCGGGACAACTCTACGAGCAGTACTTC CASSSGQLYEQYF
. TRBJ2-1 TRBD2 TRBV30 TGTGCCTGGAGTGTACGAGGTCTAGCGGGAGATCGGGCGGGTGAGCAGTTCTTC CAWSVRGLAGDRAGEQFF
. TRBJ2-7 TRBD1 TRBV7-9 TGTGCCAGCAGCCCGACGGGACAGGTCTACGAGCAGTACTTC CASSPTGQVYEQYF
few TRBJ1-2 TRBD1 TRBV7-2 TGTGCCAGCAGCTTAGACAGGGGAGACTATGGCTACACCTTC CASSLDRGDYGYTF
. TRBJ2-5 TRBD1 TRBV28 TGTGCCAGCAGTTTACGGGGGACAGGGGAAGAGACCCAGTACTTC CASSLRGTGEETQYF
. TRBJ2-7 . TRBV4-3 TGCGCCAGCAGCCGAACGACGGAGGGTTACGAGCAGTACTTC CASSRTTEGYEQYF
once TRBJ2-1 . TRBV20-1 TGCAGTGCTAGTCGACTGTTCCAGTTCTTC CSASRLFQFF
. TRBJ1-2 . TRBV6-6 TGTGCCAGCAGTACCGACAGCGCCTTGGGTTACACCTTC CASSTDSALGYTF
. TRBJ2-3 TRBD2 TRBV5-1 TGCGCCAGCAGCTATAGCGGGGGGCCAGATACGCAGTATTTT CASSYSGGPDTQYF
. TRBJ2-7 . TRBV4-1 TGCGCCAGCAGCCATAGCCCACAGGGCCACGAGCAGTACTTC CASSHSPQGHEQYF
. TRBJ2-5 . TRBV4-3 TGCGCCAGCAGCAGACAACTTGGTCCGGGGGAGACCCAGTACTTC CASSRQLGPGETQYF
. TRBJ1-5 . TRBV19 TGTGCCACCACCCTAGGACAGCAATATCAGCCCCAGCATTTT CATTLGQQYQPQHF
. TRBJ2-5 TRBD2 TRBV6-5 TGTGCCAGCAGTCTAGCGGGTGGACAAGAGACCCAGTACTTC CASSLAGGQETQYF
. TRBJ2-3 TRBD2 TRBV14 TGTGCCAGCAGCCAACTAGCGGGGGGCACAGATACGCAGTATTTT CASSQLAGGTDTQYF
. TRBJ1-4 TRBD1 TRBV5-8 TGTGCCAGCAGCTTGGGACAGGGGGCCTTTAATGAAAAACTGTTTTTT CASSLGQGAFNEKLFF
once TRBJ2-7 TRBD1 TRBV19 TGTGCCAGTAGTCCCCAGGATCTGGGACAGGTTAAGTACGAGCAGTACTTC CASSPQDLGQVKYEQYF
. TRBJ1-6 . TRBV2 TGTGCCAGCGATATCCTGGGTCCAGGCCGATCACCCCTCCACTTT CASDILGPGRSPLHF
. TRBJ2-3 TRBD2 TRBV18 TGTGCCAGCTCACCTCGGACTGGGACTAGCGGGGGGCCATTAACAGATACGCAGTATTTT CASSPRTGTSGGPLTDTQYF
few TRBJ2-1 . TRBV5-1 TGCGCCAGCAGTTTACGGGGTGAGCAGTTCTTC CASSLRGEQFF
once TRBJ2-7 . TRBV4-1 TGCGCCAGCAGCCACGACGGGACTCCATATTACGAGCAGTACTTC CASSHDGTPYYEQYF
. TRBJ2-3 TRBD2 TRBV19 TGTGCCAGTAGCATAGGACTAGCGTTTGATACGCAGTATTTT CASSIGLAFDTQYF
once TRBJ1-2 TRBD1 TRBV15 TGTGCCACCAGGAGGGACAGGGGGCAGGAGCGCTACACCTTC CATRRDRGQERYTF
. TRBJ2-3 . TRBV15 TGTGCCACCAGCAGAGACCCCTTCGAGGGCACAGATACGCAGTATTTT CATSRDPFEGTDTQYF
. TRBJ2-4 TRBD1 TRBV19 TGTGCCAGTACCCTTTTGGGGACAGGGGGGAACATTCAGTACTTC CASTLLGTGGNIQYF
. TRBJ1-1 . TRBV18 TGTGCCAGCTCACAGGATACAGGGTTCACTGAAGCTTTCTTT CASSQDTGFTEAFF
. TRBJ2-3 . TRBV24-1 TGTGCCACCAGTGACCCGTCGAGGGAGGGCACAGATACGCAGTATTTT CATSDPSREGTDTQYF
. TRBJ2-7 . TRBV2 TGTGCCAGCACGGTAGCCTACGAGCAGTACTTC CASTVAYEQYF
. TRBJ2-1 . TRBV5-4 TGTGCCAGCAGCTTGGAGGCAGGGGATGGGTTCTTC CASSLEAGDGFF
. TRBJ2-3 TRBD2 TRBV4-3 TGCGCCAGCAGCCAAGATTCAGCGGGGGTTTCAGATACGCAGTATTTT CASSQDSAGVSDTQYF